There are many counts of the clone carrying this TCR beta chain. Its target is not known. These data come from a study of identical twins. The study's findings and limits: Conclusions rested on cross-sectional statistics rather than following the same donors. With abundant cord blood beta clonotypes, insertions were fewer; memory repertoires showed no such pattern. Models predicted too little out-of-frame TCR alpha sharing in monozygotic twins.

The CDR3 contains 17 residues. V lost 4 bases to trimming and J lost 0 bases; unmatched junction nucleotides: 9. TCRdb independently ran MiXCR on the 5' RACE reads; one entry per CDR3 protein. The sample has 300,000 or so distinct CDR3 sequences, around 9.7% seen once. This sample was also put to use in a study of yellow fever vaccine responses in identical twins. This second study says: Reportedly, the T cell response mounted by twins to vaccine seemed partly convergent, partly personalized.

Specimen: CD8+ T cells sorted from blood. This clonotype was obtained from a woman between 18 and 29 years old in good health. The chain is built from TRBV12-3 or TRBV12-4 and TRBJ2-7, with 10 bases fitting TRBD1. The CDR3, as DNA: TGTGCCAGCAGTTCTATCGACCGGGACAGGGGCTCCTACGAGCAGTACTTC. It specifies CASSSIDRDRGSYEQYF.